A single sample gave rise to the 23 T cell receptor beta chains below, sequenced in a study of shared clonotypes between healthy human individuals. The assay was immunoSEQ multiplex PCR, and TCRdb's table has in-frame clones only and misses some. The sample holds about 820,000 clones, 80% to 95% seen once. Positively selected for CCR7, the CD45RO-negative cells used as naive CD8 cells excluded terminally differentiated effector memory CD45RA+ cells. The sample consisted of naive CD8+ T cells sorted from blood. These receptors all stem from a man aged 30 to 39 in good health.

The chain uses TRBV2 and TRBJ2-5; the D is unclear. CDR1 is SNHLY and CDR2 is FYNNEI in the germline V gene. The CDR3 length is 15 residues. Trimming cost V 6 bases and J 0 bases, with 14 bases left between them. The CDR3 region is CASSLQTEHQETQYF. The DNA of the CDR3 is TGTGCCAGCAGCCTCCAGACGGAACACCAAGAGACCCAGTACTTC.

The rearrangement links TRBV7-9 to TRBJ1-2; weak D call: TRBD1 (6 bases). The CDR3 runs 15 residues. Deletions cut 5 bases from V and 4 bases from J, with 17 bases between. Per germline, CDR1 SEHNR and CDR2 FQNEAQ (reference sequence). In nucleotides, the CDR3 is TGTGCCAGCAGCCCCCGACAGGAGAGCGTCTATGGCTACACCTTC. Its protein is CASSPRQESVYGYTF.

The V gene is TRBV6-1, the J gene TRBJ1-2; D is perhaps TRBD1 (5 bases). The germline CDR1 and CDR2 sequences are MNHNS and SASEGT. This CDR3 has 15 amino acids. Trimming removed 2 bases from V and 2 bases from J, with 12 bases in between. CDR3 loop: CASSEWNGGNYGYTF. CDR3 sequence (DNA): TGTGCCAGCAGTGAATGGAATGGGGGAAACTATGGCTACACCTTC.

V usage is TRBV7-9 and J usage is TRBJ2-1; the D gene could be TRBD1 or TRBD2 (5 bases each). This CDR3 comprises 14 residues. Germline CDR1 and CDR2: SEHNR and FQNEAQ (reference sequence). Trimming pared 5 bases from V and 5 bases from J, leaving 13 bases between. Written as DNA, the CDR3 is TGTGCCAGCAGCGCTGGGGACGCCCACAATGAGCAGTTCTTC. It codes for CASSAGDAHNEQFF.

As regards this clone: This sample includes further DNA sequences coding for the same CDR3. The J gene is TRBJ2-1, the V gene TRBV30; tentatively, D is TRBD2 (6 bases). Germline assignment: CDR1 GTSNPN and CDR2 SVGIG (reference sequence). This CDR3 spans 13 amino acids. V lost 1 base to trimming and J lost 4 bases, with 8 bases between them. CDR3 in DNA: TGTGCCTGGAGTGACGGGAGTTACAATGAGCAGTTCTTC. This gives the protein CAWSDGSYNEQFF.

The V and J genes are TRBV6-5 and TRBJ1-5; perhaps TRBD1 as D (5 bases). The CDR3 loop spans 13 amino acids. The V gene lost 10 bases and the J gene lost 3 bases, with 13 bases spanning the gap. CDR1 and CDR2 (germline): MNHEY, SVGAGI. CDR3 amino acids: CATGWGPNQPQHF. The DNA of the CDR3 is TGTGCCACCGGTTGGGGACCCAATCAGCCCCAGCATTTT.

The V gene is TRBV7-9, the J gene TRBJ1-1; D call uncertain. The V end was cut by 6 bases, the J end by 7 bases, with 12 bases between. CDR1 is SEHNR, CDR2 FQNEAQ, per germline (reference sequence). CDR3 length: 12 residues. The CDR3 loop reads CASSLGGGEAFF. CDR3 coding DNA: TGTGCCAGCAGTCTGGGAGGCGGTGAAGCTTTCTTT.

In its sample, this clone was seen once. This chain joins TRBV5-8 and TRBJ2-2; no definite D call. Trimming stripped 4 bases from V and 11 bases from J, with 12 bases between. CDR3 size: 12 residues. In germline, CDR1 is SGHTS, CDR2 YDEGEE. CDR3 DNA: TGTGCCAGCAGCCTGAAATTGGGTGAGCTGTTTTTT. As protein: CASSLKLGELFF. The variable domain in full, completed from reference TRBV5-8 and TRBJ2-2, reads EAGVTQSPTHLIKTRGQQATLRCSPISGHTSVYWYQQALGLGLQFLLWYDEGEERNRGNFPPRFSGRQFPNYSSELNVNALELEDSALYLCASSLKLGELFFGEGSRLTVL.

CDR3 DNA sequence: TGTGCCAGTTGGGACTGGATCGTCTCTGGAAACACCATATATTTT. Amino acids: CASWDWIVSGNTIYF. This chain connects TRBV19 to TRBJ1-3, with a possible D match to TRBD1 (5 bases). CDR1 and CDR2 from the germline V gene are LNHDA and SQIVND (reference sequence). V was trimmed by 8 bases and J by 0 bases, leaving 14 bases between them. The CDR3 consists of 15 residues.

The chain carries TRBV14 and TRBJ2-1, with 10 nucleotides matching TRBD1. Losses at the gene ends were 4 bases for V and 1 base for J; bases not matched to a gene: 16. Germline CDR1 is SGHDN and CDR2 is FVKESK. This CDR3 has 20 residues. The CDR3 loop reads CASSPRRDRGYIRSYNEQFF. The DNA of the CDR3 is TGTGCCAGCAGCCCTCGCCGGGACAGGGGATACATCCGATCCTACAATGAGCAGTTCTTC.

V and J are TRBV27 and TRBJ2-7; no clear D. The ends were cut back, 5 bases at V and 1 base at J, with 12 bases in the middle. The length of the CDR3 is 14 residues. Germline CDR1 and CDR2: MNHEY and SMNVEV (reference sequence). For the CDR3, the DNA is TGTGCCAGCAGTCCCGGAAACCCGTCCTACGAGCAGTACTTC. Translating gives CASSPGNPSYEQYF.

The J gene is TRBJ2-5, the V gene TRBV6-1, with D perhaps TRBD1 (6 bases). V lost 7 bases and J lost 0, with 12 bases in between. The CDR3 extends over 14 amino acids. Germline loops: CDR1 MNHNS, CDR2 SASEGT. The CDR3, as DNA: TGTGCCAGCACGGGGCAGGGGAACCAAGAGACCCAGTACTTC. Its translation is CASTGQGNQETQYF.

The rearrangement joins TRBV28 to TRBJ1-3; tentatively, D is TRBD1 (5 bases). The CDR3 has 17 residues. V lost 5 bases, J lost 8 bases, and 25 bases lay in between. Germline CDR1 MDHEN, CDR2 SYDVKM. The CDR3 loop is CASSGFRVNPVGDTIYF. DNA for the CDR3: TGTGCCAGCAGTGGATTCAGGGTAAACCCGGTCGGGGACACCATATATTTT.

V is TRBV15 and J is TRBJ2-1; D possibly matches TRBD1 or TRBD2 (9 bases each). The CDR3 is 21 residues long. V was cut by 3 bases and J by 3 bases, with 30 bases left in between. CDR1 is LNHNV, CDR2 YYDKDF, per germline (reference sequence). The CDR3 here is CATSSGPGQGERLAVYNEQFF. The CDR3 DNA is TGTGCCACCAGCAGCGGACCGGGACAGGGCGAAAGACTAGCGGTCTACAATGAGCAGTTCTTC.

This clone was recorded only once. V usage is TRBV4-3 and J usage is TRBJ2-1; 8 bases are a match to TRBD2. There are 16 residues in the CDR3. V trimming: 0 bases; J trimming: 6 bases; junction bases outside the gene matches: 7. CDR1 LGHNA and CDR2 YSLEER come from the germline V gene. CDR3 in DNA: TGCGCCAGCAGCCAAGATTACAGCGGGAGCCCCAATGAGCAGTTCTTC. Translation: CASSQDYSGSPNEQFF.

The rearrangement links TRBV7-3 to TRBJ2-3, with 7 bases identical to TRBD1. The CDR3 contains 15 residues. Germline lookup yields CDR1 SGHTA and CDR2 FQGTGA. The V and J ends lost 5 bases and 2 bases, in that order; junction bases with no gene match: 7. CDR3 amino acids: CASSPGGFSTDTQYF. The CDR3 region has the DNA TGTGCCAGCAGCCCAGGGGGATTTTCCACAGATACGCAGTATTTT.

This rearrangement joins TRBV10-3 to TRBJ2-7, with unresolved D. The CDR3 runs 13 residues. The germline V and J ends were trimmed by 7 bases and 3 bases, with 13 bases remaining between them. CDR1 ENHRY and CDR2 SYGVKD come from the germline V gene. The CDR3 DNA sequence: TGTGCCATCACCTATCGAGACGGCTACGAGCAGTACTTC. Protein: CAITYRDGYEQYF.

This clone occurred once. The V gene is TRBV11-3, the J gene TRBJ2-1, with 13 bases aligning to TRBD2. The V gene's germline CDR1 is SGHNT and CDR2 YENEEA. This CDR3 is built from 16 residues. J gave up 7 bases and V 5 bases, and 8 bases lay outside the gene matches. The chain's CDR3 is CASSPWTSGSVNEQFF. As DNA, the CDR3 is TGTGCCAGCAGCCCGTGGACTAGCGGGAGCGTTAATGAGCAGTTCTTC.

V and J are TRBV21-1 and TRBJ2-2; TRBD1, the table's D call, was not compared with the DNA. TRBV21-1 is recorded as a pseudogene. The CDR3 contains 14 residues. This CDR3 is CASSGQTNTGELFF. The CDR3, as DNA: TGTGCCAGCAGTGGACAGACCAACACCGGGGAGCTGTTTTTT.

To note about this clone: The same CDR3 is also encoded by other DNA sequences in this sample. Here the CDR3 reads CASSLGRDSYEQYF. CDR3 sequence (DNA): TGTGCCAGCAGTTTAGGGCGGGACTCCTACGAGCAGTACTTC. V gene TRBV27 combines with J gene TRBJ2-7; tentative D call: TRBD2 (6 bases). Germline V lookup: CDR1 MNHEY, CDR2 SMNVEV (reference sequence). CDR3 length: 14 residues. Between the trimmed V and J ends, which lost 2 bases and 0 bases, there was a span of 8 bases.

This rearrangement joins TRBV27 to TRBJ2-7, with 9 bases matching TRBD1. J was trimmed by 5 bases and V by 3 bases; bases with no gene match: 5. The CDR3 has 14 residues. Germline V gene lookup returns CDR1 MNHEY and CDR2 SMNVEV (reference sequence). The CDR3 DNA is TGTGCCAGCAGTTTGGTGGACAGGGGTCACGAGCAGTACTTC. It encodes CASSLVDRGHEQYF.

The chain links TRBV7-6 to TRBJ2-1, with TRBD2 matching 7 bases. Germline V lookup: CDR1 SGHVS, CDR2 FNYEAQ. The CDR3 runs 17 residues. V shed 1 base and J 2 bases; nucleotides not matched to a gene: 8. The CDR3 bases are TGTGCCAGCAGCTTAGAACTAGCGCCTATTACCTACAATGAGCAGTTCTTC. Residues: CASSLELAPITYNEQFF.

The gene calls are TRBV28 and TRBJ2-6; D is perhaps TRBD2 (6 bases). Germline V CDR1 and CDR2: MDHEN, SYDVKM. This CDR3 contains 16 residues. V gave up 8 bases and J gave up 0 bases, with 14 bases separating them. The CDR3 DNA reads TGTGCCAGCGACGGGACTCCTGGCTCTGGGGCCAACGTCCTGACTTTC. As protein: CASDGTPGSGANVLTF.